Shown below are 10 T cell receptor beta chains from a single sample sequenced in a study of cytomegalovirus exposure and HLA in healthy donors. PCR involved 60 Vbeta and 13 Jbeta primers. This table comes from immunoSEQ multiplex PCR, and its TCRdb copy is limited to in-frame clones, with some not included. The sample includes some 150,000 clones, about 72% of them seen just once. Sequencing used PBMCs. The receptors come from a man aged 55 to 69 in good health and CMV-seronegative.

This clone was detected only a few times. The genes are TRBV6-1 and TRBJ2-7; maybe TRBD2 (5 bases). This CDR3 has 13 residues. Germline lookup yields CDR1 MNHNS and CDR2 SASEGT. The ends were cut back, 11 bases at V and 6 bases at J, with 20 bases in the middle. CDR3 in amino acids: CASYKAGGGEQYF. For the CDR3, the DNA is TGTGCCTCTTATAAGGCGGGTGGCGGCGAGCAGTACTTC.

This chain connects TRBV29-1 to TRBJ2-5, with D possibly TRBD1 on 7 matching bases. CDR3 size: 13 residues. The ends were cut back, 6 bases at V and 1 base at J, with 12 bases in the middle. Germline lookup yields CDR1 SQVTM and CDR2 ANQGSEA. CDR3 residues: CSVGGQPQETQYF. The CDR3 coding sequence is TGCAGCGTCGGGGGACAGCCCCAAGAGACCCAGTACTTC.

The gene calls are TRBV19 and TRBJ2-3; 13 nucleotides align to TRBD2. This CDR3 region has 16 residues. With V trimmed by 3 bases and J by 3 bases, 3 bases remained unmatched. CDR1 LNHDA and CDR2 SQIVND come from the germline V gene (reference sequence). Here the CDR3 reads CASSIGLAGVTDTQYF. As DNA, the CDR3 is TGTGCCAGTAGTATTGGACTAGCGGGAGTAACAGATACGCAGTATTTT.

This clone appeared a single time. The chain is built from TRBV10-1 and TRBJ2-3, with TRBD2 identical over 11 bases. V trimming: 6 bases; J trimming: 4 bases; junction bases outside the gene matches: 18. The CDR3 totals 19 residues. CDR1 and CDR2 (germline): WNHNN, SYGVQD (reference sequence). Here the CDR3 DNA reads TGCGCCAGCAGCGGACCCGGGACTAGCGGTTTTCCCTCGGCAGATACGCAGTATTTT. This translates into CASSGPGTSGFPSADTQYF.

The chain carries TRBV5-8 and TRBJ2-2; TRBD2 aligns across 10 bases. This CDR3 is built from 16 residues. Losses at the gene ends were 1 base for V and 5 bases for J; bases not matched to a gene: 5. Germline CDR1 SGHTS, CDR2 YDEGEE. The CDR3 coding sequence is TGTGCCAGCAGCTTGCAAACTAGCGGGGAGACCGGGGAGCTGTTTTTT. It codes for CASSLQTSGETGELFF.

The gene calls are TRBV7-9 and TRBJ1-2; 7 bases are shared with TRBD1. Trimming at V came to 3 bases and at J to 0 bases, leaving 7 bases not matched to a gene. Germline CDR1 and CDR2: SEHNR and FQNEAQ (reference sequence). The CDR3 is made up of 16 amino acids. This CDR3 is CASSFWWDSSNYGYTF. The CDR3 DNA sequence: TGTGCCAGCAGCTTCTGGTGGGACAGTTCTAACTATGGCTACACCTTC.

This chain joins TRBV7-2 and TRBJ1-2; perhaps TRBD1 as D (5 bases). V shed 8 bases and J shed 2 bases, with 21 bases lying between them. The germline CDR1 and CDR2 sequences are SGHTA and FQGNSA. The CDR3 extends over 16 amino acids. Written as DNA, the CDR3 is TGTGCCAGCGCTCAAAATCTCGGGGGGGAAAACTATGGCTACACCTTC. Encoded protein: CASAQNLGGENYGYTF.

This chain uses TRBV27 with TRBJ1-4; 7 bases are shared with TRBD1. Germline-derived CDR1 and CDR2 are MNHEY and SMNVEV (reference sequence). The trim removed 0 bases at V and 7 bases at J, leaving 17 bases unmatched. The CDR3 length is 19 residues. The CDR3 DNA reads as TGTGCCAGCAGTTTATCCGGAGTGTTTAGGGGGCCTACGTCTGAAAAACTGTTTTTT. Residues: CASSLSGVFRGPTSEKLFF.

This chain uses TRBV30 with TRBJ2-3; 10 bases fit TRBD2. Germline V lookup: CDR1 GTSNPN, CDR2 SVGIG (reference sequence). This CDR3 has 15 amino acids. Losses at the gene ends were 4 bases for V and 4 bases for J; bases not matched to a gene: 8. The CDR3 loop reads CAWTALAGAPDTQYF. The CDR3 DNA sequence: TGTGCCTGGACTGCCCTAGCGGGAGCACCAGATACGCAGTATTTT.

V and J are TRBV7-2 and TRBJ2-5, with 8 bases lining up with TRBD2. The J call may be mistaken, given a closer DNA end match to TRBJ2-7. This CDR3 is built from 15 residues. Germline V gene data show CDR1 as SGHTA and CDR2 as FQGNSA. The chain's CDR3 is CASSFYGGGSNEQYF. CDR3 nucleotides: TGTGCCAGCAGCTTTTACGGGGGGGGGTCTAACGAGCAGTACTTC.